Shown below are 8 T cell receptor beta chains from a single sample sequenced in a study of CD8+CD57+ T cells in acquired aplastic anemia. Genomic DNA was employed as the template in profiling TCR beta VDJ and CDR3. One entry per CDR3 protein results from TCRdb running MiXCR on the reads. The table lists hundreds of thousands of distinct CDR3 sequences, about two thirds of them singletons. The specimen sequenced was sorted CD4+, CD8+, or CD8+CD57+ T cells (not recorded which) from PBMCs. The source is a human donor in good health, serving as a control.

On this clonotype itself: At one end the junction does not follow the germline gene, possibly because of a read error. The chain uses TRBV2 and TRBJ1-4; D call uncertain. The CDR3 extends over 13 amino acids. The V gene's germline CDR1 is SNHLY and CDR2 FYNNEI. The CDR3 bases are TGTGCCAGCAAAGTTGGACGGATTGAAAAACCGTTTTTT. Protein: CASKVGRIEKPFF.

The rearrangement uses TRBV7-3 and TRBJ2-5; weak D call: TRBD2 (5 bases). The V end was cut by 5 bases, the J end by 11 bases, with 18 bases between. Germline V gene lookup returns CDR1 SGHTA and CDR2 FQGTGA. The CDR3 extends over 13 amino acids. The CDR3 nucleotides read TGTGCCAGCAGCGTACGGACCGAGGAGGCGCAGTACTTC. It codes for CASSVRTEEAQYF.

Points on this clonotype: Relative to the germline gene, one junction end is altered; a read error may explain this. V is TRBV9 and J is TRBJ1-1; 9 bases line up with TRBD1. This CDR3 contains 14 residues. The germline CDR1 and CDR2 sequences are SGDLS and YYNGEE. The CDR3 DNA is TGTGCCAGCAGTTTCCGCACAGGGGGCTCTGAGGATTACTTT. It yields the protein CASSFRTGGSEDYF.

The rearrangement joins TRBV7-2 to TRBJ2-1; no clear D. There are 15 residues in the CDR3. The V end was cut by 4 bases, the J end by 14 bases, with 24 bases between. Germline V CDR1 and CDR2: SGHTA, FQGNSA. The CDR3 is CASSSLGVPSSEKFF. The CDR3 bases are TGTGCCAGCAGCTCCCTGGGTGTGCCATCTAGTGAAAAGTTCTTC.

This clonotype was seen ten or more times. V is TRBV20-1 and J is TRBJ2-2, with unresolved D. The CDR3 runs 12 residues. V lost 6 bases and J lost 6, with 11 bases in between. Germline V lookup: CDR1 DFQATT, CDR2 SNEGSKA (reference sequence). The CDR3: CSAKRDPGELFF. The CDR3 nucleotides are TGCAGTGCAAAAAGGGATCCCGGGGAGCTGTTTTTT.

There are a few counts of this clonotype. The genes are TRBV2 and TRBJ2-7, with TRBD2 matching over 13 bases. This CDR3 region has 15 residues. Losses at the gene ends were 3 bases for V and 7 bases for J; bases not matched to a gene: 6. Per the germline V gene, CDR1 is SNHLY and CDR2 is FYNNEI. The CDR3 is CASSDLGLAGEEQYF. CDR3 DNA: TGTGCCAGCAGTGATCTCGGACTAGCGGGAGAAGAGCAGTACTTC.

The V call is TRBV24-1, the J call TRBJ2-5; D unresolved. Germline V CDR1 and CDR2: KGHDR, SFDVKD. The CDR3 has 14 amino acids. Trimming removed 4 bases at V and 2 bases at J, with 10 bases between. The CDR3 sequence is CATSESRAQETQYF. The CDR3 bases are TGTGCCACCAGTGAGTCAAGAGCTCAAGAGACCCAGTACTTC.

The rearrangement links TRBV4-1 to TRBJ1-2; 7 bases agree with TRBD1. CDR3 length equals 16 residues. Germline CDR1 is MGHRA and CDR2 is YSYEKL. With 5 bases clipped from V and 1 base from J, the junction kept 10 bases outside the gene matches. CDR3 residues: CASSKPSTGVNYGYTF. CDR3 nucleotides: TGCGCCAGCAGCAAACCGTCAACAGGGGTTAACTATGGCTACACCTTC.